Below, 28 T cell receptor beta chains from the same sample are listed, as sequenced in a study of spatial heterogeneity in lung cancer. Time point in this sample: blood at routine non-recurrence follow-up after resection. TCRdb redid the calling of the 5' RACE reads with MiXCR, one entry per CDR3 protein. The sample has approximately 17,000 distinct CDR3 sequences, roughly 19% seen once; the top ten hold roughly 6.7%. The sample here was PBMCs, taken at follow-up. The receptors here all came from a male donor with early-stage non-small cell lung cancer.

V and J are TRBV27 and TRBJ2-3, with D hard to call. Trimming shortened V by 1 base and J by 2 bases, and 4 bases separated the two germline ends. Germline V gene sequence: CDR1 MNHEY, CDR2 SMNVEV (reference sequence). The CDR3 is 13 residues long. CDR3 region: CASSLLHTDTQYF. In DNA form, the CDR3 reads TGTGCCAGCAGTTTATTACACACAGATACGCAGTATTTT.

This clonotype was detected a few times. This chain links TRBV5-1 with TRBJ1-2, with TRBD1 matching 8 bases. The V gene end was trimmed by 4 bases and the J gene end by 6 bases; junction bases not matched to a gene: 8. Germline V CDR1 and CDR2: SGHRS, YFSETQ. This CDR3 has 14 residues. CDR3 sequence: CASSQATGDHGYTF. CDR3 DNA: TGCGCCAGCAGCCAGGCGACAGGGGACCATGGCTACACCTTC.

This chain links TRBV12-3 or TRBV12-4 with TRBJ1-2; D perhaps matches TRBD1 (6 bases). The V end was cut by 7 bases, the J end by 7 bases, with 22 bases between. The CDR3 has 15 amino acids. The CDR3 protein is CASTLPDRPGFGYTF. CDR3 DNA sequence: TGTGCCAGCACCCTCCCAGACAGGCCGGGGTTTGGCTACACCTTC.

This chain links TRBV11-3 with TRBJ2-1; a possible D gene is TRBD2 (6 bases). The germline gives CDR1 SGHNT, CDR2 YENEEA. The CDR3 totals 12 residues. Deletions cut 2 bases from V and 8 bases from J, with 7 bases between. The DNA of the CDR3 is TGTGCCAGCAGCTTAACTAGCTATGAGCAGTTCTTC. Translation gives CASSLTSYEQFF.

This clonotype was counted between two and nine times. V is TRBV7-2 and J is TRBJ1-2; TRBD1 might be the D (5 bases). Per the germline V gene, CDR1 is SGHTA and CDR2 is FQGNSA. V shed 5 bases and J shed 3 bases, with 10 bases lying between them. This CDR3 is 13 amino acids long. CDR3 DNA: TGTGCCAGCAGCCTAGACAGTTACTATGGCTACACCTTC. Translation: CASSLDSYYGYTF. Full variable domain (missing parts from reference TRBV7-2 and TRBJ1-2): GAGVSQSPSNKVTEKGKDVELRCDPISGHTALYWYRQSLGQGLEFLIYFQGNSAPDKSGLPSDRFSAERTGGSVSTLTIQRTQQEDSAVYLCASSLDSYYGYTFGSGTRLTVV.

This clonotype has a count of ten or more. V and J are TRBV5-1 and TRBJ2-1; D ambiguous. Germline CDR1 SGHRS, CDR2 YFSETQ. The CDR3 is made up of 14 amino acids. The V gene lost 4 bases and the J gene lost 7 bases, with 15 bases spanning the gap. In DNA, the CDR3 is TGCGCCAGCAGCCCAGAGGCAAACACGAATGAGCAGTTCTTC. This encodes CASSPEANTNEQFF.

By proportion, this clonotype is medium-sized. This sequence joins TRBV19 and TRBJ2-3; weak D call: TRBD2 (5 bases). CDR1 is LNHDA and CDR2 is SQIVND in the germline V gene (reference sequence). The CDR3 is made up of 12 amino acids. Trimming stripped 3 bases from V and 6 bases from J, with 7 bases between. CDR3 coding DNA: TGTGCCAGTAGTATCGGGGAGGATACGCAGTATTTT. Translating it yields CASSIGEDTQYF.

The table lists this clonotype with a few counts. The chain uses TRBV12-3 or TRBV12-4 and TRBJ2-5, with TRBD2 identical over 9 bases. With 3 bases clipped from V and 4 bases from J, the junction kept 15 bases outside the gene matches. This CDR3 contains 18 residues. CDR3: CASSLAGGPVGSRETQYF. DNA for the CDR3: TGTGCCAGCAGTTTGGCGGGAGGGCCTGTCGGTTCGAGAGAGACCCAGTACTTC.

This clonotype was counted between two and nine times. CDR3 amino acids: CASSPRTGGALNTGELFF. The CDR3 DNA follows: TGTGCCAGCAGTCCCCGGACAGGGGGCGCCCTGAACACCGGGGAGCTGTTTTTT. The chain recombines TRBV27 with TRBJ2-2, with 11 bases matching TRBD1. The germline gives CDR1 MNHEY, CDR2 SMNVEV (reference sequence). The CDR3 runs to 18 residues. After removal of 5 bases from V and 1 base from J, the junction contained 9 bases not matched to a gene.

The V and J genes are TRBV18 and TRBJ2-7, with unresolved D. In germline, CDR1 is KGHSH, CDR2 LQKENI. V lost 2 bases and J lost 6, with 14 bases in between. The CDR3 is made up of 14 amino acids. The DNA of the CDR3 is TGTGCCAGCTCACCAGAGAGGATGTTCTTCGAGCAGTACTTC. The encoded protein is CASSPERMFFEQYF.

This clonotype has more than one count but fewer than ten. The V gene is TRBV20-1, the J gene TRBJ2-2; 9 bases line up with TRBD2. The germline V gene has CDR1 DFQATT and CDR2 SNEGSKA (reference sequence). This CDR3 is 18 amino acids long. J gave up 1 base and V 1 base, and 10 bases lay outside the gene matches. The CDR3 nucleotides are TGCAGTGCTAGAGCACCTTCAGCGGGGGGTTGGAACACCGGGGAGCTGTTTTTT. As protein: CSARAPSAGGWNTGELFF.

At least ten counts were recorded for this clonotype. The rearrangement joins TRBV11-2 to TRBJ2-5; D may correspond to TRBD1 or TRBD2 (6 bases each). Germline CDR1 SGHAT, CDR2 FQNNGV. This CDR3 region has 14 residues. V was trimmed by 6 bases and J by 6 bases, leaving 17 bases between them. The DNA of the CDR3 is TGTGCCAGCAGGAAAAACCAGGGGAGGAAGACCCAGTACTTC. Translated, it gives CASRKNQGRKTQYF.

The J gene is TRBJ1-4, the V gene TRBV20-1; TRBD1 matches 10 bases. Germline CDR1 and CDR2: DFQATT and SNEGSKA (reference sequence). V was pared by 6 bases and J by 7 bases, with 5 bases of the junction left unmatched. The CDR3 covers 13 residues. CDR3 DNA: TGCAGTGCCTTCGACAGGGGGCTTGAAAAACTGTTTTTT. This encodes CSAFDRGLEKLFF.

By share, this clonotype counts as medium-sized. The CDR3 nucleotides are TGTGCCAGCCAACAGGGGGCGGAGGACACTGAAGCTTTCTTT. Translated: CASQQGAEDTEAFF. The gene calls are TRBV6-6 and TRBJ1-1; 9 nucleotides match TRBD1. Germline V lookup: CDR1 MNHNY, CDR2 SVGAGI (reference sequence). Trimming cost V 8 bases and J 3 bases; bases outside gene matches: 7. There are 14 residues in the CDR3.

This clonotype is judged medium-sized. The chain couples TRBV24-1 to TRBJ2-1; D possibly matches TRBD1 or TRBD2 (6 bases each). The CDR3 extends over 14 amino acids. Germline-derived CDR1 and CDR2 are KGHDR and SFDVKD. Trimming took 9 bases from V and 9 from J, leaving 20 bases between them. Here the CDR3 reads CATAIGGQYGEQFF. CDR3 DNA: TGTGCCACCGCTATAGGGGGGCAGTACGGTGAGCAGTTCTTC.

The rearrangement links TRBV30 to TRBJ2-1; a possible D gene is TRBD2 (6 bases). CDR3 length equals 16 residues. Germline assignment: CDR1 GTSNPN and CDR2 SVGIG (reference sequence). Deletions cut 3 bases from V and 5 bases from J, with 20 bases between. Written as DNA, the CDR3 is TGTGCCTGGAGGCCAATCCGGGACTGGGATCACAATGAGCAGTTCTTC. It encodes CAWRPIRDWDHNEQFF. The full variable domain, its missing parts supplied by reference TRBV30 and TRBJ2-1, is SQTIHQWPATLVQPVGSPLSLECTVEGTSNPNLYWYRQAAGRGLQLLFYSVGIGQISSEVPQNLSASRPQDRQFILSSKKLLLSDSGFYLCAWRPIRDWDHNEQFFGPGTRLTVL.

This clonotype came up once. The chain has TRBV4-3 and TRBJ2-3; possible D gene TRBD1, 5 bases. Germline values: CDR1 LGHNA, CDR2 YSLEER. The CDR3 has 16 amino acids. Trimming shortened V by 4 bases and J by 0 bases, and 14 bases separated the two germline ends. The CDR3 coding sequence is TGCGCCAGCAGCCGAGACAGTACCCCCAGCACAGATACGCAGTATTTT. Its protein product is CASSRDSTPSTDTQYF.

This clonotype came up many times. The CDR3 reads CASSFYEQFF. In DNA form, the CDR3 reads TGTGCCAGCAGTTTTTATGAGCAGTTCTTC. The J gene is TRBJ2-1, the V gene TRBV12-3 or TRBV12-4; D gene uncertain. This CDR3 is 10 amino acids long. The V end was cut by 3 bases, the J end by 8 bases, with 2 bases between.

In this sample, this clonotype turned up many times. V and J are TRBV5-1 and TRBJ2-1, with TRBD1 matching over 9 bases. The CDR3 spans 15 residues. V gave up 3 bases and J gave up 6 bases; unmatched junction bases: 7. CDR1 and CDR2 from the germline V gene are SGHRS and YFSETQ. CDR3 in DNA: TGCGCCAGCAGCTCAGCCCCGGGACAGGGCAATGAGCAGTTCTTC. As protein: CASSSAPGQGNEQFF. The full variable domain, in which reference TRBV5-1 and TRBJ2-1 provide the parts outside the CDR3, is KAGVTQTPRYLIKTRGQQVTLSCSPISGHRSVSWYQQTPGQGLQFLFEYFSETQRNKGNFPGRFSGRQFSNSRSEMNVSTLELGDSALYLCASSSAPGQGNEQFFGPGTRLTVL.

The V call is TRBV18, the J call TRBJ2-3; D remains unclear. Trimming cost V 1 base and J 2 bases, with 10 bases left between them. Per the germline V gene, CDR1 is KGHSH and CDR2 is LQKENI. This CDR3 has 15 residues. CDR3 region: CASSPQGSPTDTQYF. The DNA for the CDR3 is TGTGCCAGCTCACCACAGGGATCCCCCACAGATACGCAGTATTTT.

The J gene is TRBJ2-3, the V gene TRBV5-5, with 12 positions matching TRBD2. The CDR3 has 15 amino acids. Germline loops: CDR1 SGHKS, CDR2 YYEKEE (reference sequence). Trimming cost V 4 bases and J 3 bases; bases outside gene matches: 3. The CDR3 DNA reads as TGTGCCAGCAGCAATCTAGCGGGGGGGACAGATACGCAGTATTTT. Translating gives CASSNLAGGTDTQYF.

CDR3 sequence: CASSWGDREGEKLFF. The CDR3, as DNA: TGTGCCAGCAGTTGGGGGGACAGGGAGGGTGAAAAACTGTTTTTT. The V and J genes are TRBV7-2 and TRBJ1-4; 9 bases align to TRBD1. The CDR3 loop spans 15 amino acids. CDR1 is SGHTA, CDR2 FQGNSA, per germline. Trimming removed 6 bases from V and 7 bases from J; junction bases left unmatched: 9.

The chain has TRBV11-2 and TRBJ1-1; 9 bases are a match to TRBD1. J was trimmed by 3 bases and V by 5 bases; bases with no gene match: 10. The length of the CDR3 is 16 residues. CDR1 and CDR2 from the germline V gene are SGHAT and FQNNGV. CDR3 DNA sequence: TGTGCCAGCAGCCAACGTACAGGGGGCGCAGACACTGAAGCTTTCTTT. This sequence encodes CASSQRTGGADTEAFF.

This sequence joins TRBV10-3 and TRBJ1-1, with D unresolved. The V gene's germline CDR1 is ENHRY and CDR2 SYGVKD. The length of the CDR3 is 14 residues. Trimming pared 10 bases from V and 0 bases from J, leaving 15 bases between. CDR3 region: CATGPLPLNTEAFF. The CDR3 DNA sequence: TGTGCCACAGGCCCTCTTCCCCTGAACACTGAAGCTTTCTTT.

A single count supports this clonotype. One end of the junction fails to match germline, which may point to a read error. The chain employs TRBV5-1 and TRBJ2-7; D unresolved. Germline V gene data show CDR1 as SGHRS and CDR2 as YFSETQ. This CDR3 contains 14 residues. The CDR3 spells CASSPRTVSYEKYF. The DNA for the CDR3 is TGCGCCAGCAGCCCGAGGACGGTATCCTACGAGAAGTACTTC.

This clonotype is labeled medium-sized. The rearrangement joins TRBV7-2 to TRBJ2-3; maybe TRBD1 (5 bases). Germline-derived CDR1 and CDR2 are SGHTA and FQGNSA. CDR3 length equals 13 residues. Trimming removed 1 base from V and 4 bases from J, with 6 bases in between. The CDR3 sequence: CASSLGQSDTQYF. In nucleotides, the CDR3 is TGTGCCAGCAGCTTAGGACAGTCAGATACGCAGTATTTT.

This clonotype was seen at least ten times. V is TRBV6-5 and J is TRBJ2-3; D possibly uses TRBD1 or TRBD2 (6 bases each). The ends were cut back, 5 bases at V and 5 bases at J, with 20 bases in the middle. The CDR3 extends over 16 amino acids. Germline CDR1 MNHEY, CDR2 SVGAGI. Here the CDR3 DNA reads TGTGCCAGCAGTCCTTTGACGGGGGCCGCCCAAGATACGCAGTATTTT. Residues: CASSPLTGAAQDTQYF.

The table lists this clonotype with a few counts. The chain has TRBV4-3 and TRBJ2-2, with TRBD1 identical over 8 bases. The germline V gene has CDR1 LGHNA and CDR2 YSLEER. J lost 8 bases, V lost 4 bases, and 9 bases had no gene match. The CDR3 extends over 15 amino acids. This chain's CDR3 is CASSRRTGGGGELFF. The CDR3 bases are TGCGCCAGCAGCCGTCGAACAGGGGGAGGAGGGGAGCTGTTTTTT.